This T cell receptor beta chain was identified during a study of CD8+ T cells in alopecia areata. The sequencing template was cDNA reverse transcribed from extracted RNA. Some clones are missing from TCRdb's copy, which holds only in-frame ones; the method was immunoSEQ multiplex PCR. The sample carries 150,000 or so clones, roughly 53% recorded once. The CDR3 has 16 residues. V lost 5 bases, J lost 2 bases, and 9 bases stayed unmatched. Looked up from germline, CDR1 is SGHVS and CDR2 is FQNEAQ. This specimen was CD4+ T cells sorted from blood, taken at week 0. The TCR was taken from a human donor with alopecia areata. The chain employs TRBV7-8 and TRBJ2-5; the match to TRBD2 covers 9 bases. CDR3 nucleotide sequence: TGTGCCAGCAGCGAGCGCAGACTAGCGGTACAAGAGACCCAGTACTTC. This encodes CASSERRLAVQETQYF.